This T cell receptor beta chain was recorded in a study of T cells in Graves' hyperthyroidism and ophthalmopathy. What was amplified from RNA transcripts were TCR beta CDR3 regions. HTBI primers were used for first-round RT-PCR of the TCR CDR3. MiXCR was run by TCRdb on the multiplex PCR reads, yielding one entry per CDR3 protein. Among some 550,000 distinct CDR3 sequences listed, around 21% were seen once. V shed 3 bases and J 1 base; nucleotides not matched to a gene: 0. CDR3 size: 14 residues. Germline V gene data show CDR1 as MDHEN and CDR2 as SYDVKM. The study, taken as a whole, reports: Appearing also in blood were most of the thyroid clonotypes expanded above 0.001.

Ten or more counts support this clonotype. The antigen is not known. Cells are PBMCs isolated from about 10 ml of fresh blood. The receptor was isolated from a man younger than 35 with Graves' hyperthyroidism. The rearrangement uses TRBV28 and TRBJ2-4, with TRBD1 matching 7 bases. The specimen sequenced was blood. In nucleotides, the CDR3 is TGTGCCAGCAGTTTGGACAGGGCCAAAAACATTCAGTACTTC. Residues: CASSLDRAKNIQYF.